This T cell receptor beta chain stems from a study of response to subunit inactivated influenza vaccine. Study observations and caveats: The authors put forward the suggestion that each seasonal influenza vaccination may bring in only a limited number of new T cells.

This clonotype has only a few counts. Its antigen is currently unknown. Trimming pared 6 bases from V and 5 bases from J, leaving 19 bases between. Germline assignment: CDR1 MNHEY and CDR2 SVGEGT. The CDR3 is 15 residues long. Each CDR3 protein is one row after TCRdb ran MiXCR on the RT-PCR reads. Of approximately 480,000 distinct CDR3 sequences listed, roughly 9.8% are singletons. This TCR was sampled from a man between 50 and 59 years old who received an inactivated influenza vaccine. The chain carries TRBV6-2 or TRBV6-3 and TRBJ2-5, with D perhaps given as TRBD1 or TRBD2 (5 bases each). The sample consisted of PBMCs from blood, taken more than 35 days after vaccination. In DNA, the CDR3 is TGTGCCAGCAGCTCGTCTATGACGGGACGGGAGACCCAGTACTTC. Its translation is CASSSSMTGRETQYF.